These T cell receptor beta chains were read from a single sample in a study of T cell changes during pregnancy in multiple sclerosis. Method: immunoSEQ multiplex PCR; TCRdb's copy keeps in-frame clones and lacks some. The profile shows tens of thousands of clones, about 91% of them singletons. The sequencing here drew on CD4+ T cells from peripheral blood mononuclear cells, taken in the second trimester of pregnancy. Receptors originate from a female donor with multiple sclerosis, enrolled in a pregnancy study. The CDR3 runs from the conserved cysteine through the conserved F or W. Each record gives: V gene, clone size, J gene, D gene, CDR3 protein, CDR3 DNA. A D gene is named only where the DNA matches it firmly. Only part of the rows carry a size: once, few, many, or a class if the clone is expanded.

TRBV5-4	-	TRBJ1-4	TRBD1	CASSLTGVTTNEKLFF	TGTGCCAGCAGCTTGACAGGGGTAACAACTAATGAAAAACTGTTTTTT
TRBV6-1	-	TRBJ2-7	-	CASSMDKYEQYF	TGTGCCAGCAGTATGGACAAGTACGAGCAGTACTTC
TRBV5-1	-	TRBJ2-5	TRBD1	CASSSEGTGGREQYF	TGCGCCAGCAGCTCCGAAGGGACAGGGGGAAGGGAGCAGTACTTC
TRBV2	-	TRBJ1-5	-	CASSEPGSNQPQHF	TGTGCCAGCAGTGAACCGGGTAGCAATCAGCCCCAGCATTTT
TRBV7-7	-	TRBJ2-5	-	CASSPRGKETQYF	TGTGCCAGCAGTCCCAGGGGTAAAGAGACCCAGTACTTC
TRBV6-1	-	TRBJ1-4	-	CASSGGGEATNEKLFF	TGTGCCAGCAGTGGAGGTGGCGAAGCAACTAATGAAAAACTGTTTTTT
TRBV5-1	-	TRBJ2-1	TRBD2	CASSPPRLADSSYNEQFF	TGCGCCAGCAGCCCACCCCGACTAGCGGATAGCTCCTACAATGAGCAGTTCTTC
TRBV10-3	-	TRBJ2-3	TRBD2	CAISEPTGGRTDTQYF	TGTGCCATCAGTGAACCTACGGGAGGGAGGACAGATACGCAGTATTTT
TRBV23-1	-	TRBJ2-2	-	CASSHPDRPNTGELFF	TGCGCCAGCAGTCACCCGGACAGACCGAACACCGGGGAGCTGTTTTTT
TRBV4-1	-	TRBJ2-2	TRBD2	CASSQRRSGGAGELFF	TGCGCCAGCAGCCAACGTCGTAGCGGGGGGGCCGGGGAGCTGTTTTTT
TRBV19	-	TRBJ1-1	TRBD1	CASSIGSGGARRAFF	TGTGCCAGTAGTATAGGTTCAGGGGGCGCGAGGAGAGCTTTCTTT
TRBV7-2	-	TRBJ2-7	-	CASSLLTEQYF	TGTGCCAGCAGCTTACTAACGGAGCAGTACTTC
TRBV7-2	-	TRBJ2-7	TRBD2	CASSLSGGAVEQYF	TGTGCCAGCAGCCTTAGCGGGGGGGCCGTCGAGCAGTACTTC
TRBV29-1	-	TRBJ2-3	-	CSVVWRGRTNTQYF	TGCAGCGTTGTGTGGCGGGGTCGCACGAATACGCAGTATTTT
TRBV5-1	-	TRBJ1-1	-	CASSLTGRDTEAFF	TGCGCCAGCAGCCTCACAGGGAGGGACACTGAAGCTTTCTTT
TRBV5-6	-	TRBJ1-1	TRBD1	CASSGGQRNTEAFF	TGTGCCAGCAGCGGGGGACAGAGGAACACTGAAGCTTTCTTT
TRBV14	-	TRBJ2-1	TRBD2	CASSQLRLAGAYNEQFF	TGTGCCAGCAGCCAGCTACGACTAGCGGGAGCCTACAATGAGCAGTTCTTC
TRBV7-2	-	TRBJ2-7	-	CASSLVFTGNYEQYF	TGTGCCAGCAGCTTAGTGTTTACAGGGAATTACGAGCAGTACTTC
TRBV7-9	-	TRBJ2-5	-	CASSFLGRLEQETQYF	TGTGCCAGCAGCTTTTTAGGTCGGCTAGAACAAGAGACCCAGTACTTC
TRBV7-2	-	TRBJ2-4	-	CASSRRDIQYF	TGTGCCAGCAGCCGCCGAGACATTCAGTACTTC
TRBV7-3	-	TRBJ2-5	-	CASSLGSTETQYF	TGTGCCAGCAGCTTGGGGAGTACGGAGACCCAGTACTTC
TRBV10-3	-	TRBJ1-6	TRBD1	CAISSQGSKNNSPLHF	TGTGCCATCAGCTCACAGGGGAGTAAGAATAATTCACCCCTCCACTTT
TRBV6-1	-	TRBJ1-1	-	CASSVPGGKAFF	TGTGCCAGCAGTGTCCCGGGGGGCAAAGCTTTCTTT
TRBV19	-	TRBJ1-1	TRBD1	CASRPRTGKNTEAFF	TGTGCCAGTAGGCCCCGGACAGGGAAGAACACTGAAGCTTTCTTT
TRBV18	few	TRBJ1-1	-	CASSRGGNTEAFF	TGTGCCAGCTCACGAGGAGGGAACACTGAAGCTTTCTTT
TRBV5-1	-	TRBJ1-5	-	CASSLEGESNQPQHF	TGCGCCAGCAGCTTGGAGGGGGAGAGCAATCAGCCCCAGCATTTT
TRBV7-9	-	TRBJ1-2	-	CASSLASPSVGYTF	TGTGCCAGCAGCTTAGCGTCCCCCTCGGTTGGCTACACCTTC